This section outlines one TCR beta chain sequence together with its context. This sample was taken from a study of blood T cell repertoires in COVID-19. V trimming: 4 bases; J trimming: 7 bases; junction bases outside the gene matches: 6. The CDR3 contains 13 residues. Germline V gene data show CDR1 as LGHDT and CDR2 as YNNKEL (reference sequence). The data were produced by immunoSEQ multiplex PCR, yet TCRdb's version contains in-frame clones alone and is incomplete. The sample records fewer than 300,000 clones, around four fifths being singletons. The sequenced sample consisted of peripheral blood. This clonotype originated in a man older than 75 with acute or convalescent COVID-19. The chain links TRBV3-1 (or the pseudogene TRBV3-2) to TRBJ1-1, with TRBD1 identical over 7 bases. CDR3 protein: CASSPVTGLEAFF. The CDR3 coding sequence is TGTGCCAGCAGCCCGGTGACAGGGCTTGAAGCTTTCTTT.